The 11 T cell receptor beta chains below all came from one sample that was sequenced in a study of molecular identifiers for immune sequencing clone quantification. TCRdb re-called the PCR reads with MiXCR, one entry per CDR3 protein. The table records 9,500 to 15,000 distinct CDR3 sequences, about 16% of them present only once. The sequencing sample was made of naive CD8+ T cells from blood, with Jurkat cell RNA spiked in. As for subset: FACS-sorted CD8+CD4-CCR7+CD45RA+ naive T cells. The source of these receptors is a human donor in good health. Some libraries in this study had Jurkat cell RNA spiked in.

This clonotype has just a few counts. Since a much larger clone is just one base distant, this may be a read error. The CDR3 region has the DNA TGCGCCAGCAGCCAAGAGGCAGGACCTAACACTGAAGCTTCCTTT. Amino acid sequence: CASSQEAGPNTEASF. The chain combines TRBV4-1 with TRBJ1-1; D is unresolved. This CDR3 region has 15 residues. Germline loops: CDR1 MGHRA, CDR2 YSYEKL.

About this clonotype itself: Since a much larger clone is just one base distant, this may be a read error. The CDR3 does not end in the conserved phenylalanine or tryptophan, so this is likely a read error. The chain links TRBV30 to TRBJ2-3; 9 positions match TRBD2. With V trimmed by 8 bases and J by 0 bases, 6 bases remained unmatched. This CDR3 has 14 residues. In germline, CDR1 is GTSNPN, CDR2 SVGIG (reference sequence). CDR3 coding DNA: TGTGCCGGGACTAGCACTTCAAGCACAGATACGCAGTATTCT. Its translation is CAGTSTSSTDTQYS.

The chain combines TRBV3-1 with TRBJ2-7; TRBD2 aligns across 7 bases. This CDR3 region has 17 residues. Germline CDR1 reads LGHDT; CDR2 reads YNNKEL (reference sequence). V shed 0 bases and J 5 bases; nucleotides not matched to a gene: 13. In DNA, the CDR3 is TGTGCCAGCAGCCAAGATGTCGGGACTACTTCCCTTGACGAGCAGTACTTC. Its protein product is CASSQDVGTTSLDEQYF.

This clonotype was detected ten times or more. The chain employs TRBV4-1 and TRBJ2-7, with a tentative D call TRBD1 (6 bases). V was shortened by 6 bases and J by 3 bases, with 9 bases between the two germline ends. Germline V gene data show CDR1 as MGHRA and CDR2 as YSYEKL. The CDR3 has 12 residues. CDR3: CASSSQGYEQYF. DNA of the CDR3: TGCGCCAGCAGTTCACAGGGCTACGAGCAGTACTTC.

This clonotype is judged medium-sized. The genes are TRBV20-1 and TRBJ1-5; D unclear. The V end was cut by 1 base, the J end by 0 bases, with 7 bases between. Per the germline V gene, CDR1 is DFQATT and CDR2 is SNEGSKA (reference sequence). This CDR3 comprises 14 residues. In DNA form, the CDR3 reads TGCAGTGCTAGAGTCGTGGATAGCAATCAGCCCCAGCATTTT. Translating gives CSARVVDSNQPQHF.

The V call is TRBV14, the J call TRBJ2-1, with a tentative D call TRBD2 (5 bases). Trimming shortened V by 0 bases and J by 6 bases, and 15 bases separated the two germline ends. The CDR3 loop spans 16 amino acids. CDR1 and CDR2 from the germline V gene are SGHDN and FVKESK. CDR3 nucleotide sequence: TGTGCCAGCAGCCAAGACCGTCGCGGGTTGACCAATGAGCAGTTCTTC. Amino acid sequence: CASSQDRRGLTNEQFF.

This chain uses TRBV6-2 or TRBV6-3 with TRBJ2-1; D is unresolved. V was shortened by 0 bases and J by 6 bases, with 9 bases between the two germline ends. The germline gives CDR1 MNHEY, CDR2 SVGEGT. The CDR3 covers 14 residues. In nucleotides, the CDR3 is TGTGCCAGCAGTTACTCCCGGGTCTTCAATGAGCAGTTCTTC. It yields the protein CASSYSRVFNEQFF.

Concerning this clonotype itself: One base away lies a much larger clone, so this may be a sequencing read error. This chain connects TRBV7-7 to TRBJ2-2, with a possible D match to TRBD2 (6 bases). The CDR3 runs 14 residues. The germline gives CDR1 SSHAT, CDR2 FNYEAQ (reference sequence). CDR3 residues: CASGPTLNTGELFF. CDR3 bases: TGTGCTAGCGGCCCGACCCTAAACACCGGGGAGCTGTTTTTT.

The CDR3 spells CASSLVEDPWGRYF. The DNA for the CDR3 is TGTGCCAGCAGCTTAGTGGAGGATCCATGGGGGCGGTACTTC. The V call is TRBV7-9, the J call TRBJ2-7; maybe TRBD1 (6 bases). The CDR3 loop spans 14 amino acids. Germline V gene lookup returns CDR1 SEHNR and CDR2 FQNEAQ (reference sequence). Trimming cost V 1 base and J 12 bases, with 19 bases left between them.

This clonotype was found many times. The CDR3 bases are TGTGCCAGCAGCCCCCCCCAGGACCCCTCCTACGAGCAGTACTTC. Amino acids: CASSPPQDPSYEQYF. The rearrangement links TRBV7-9 to TRBJ2-7; no clear D gene. V lost 5 bases and J lost 0, with 14 bases in between. CDR1 and CDR2 from the germline V gene are SEHNR and FQNEAQ (reference sequence). CDR3 length: 15 amino acids.

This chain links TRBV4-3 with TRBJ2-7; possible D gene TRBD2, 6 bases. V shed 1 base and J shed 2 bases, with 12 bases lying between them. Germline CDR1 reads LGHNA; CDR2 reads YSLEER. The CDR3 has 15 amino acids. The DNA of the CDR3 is TGCGCCAGCAGCCAAGCCTGGGGGGATACCTACGAGCAGTACTTC. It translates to CASSQAWGDTYEQYF.